This T cell receptor beta chain was obtained from a study of blood T cell repertoires in COVID-19. Study at large: Acute and convalescent COVID-19 samples came from the United States, Italy and Spain. Sources were T cells, B-cell-depleted T cells, or PBMCs; the material itself was cDNA or gDNA.

In the original workflow: Quantification of nucleated cells was approximated via reference gene primer amplification. TCRdb keeps only in-frame clones here, not all; method: immunoSEQ multiplex PCR. V and J calls plus clone size are reproduced from that table; the DNA served to infer D and trimming. Of some 150,000 clones in the sample, approximately 90% were seen once. Only a few counts were recorded for this clone. Sequenced sample: peripheral blood. The sequence was collected from a human donor in a cohort sampled during active COVID-19.

The CDR3 here is CASSPMGGSYEQYF. The CDR3 DNA is TGTGCCAGCAGTCCCATGGGCGGGTCCTACGAGCAGTACTTC. This chain links TRBV5-4 with TRBJ2-7; the D gene is possibly TRBD2 (5 bases). The CDR3 totals 14 residues. Trimming took 5 bases from V and 1 from J, leaving 13 bases between them. Germline assignment: CDR1 SGHNT and CDR2 YYREEE (reference sequence).